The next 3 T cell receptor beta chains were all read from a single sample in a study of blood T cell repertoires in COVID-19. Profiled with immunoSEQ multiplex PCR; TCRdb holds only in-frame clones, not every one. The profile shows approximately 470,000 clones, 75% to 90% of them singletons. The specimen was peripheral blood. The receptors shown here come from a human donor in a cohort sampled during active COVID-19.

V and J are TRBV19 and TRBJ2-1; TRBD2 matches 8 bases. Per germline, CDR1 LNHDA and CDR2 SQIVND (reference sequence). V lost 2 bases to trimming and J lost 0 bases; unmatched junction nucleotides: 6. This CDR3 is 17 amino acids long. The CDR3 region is CASSISSGRSSYNEQFF. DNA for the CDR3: TGTGCCAGTAGTATATCAAGCGGGAGAAGCTCCTACAATGAGCAGTTCTTC.

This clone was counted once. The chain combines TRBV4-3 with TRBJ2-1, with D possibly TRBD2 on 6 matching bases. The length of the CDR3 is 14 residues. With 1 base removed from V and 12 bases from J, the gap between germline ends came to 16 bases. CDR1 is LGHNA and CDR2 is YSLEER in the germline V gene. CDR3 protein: CASSQGRVAKGQFF. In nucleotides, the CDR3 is TGCGCCAGCAGCCAAGGGAGGGTGGCGAAGGGGCAGTTCTTC.

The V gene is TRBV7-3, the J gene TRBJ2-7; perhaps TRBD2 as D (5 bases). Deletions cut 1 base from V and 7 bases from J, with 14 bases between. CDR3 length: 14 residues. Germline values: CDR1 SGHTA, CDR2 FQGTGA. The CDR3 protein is CASSLNPRSGEQYF. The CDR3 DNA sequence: TGTGCCAGCAGCTTAAATCCCCGTTCGGGAGAGCAGTACTTC.